This T cell receptor beta chain was identified during a study of regulatory T cells in long-lasting Graves disease. Study conclusions and caveats: TRBV28, TRBJ1-2 and TRBJ2-5 emerged as the favored segments in persistent disease.

Time point described: persistent/refractory GD, antithyroid drugs over 5 years with positive TRAb. Generation of the TCR library employed RNA extracted from PBMCs. V lost 4 bases, J lost 7 bases, and 9 bases stayed unmatched. Germline-derived CDR1 and CDR2 are SGHTA and FQGNSA. The CDR3 runs 14 residues. Sequencing libraries for TCR beta were prepared with iRepertoire HTBI primers and Arm-PCR of CDR3 regions. TCRdb processed the multiplex PCR reads anew with MiXCR; each CDR3 protein has one entry. The sample yields around 460,000 distinct CDR3 sequences, about a fifth seen once. This clonotype was detected only a few times. Its antigen remains unidentified.

The receptor comes from a female donor with Graves disease. The chain employs TRBV7-2 and TRBJ1-2, with 7 positions matching TRBD1. This material consisted of peripheral blood mononuclear cells (PBMCs), taken when the disease was refractory, from a patient treated with antithyroid drugs. CDR3 coding DNA: TGTGCCAGCAGCTCGAACCAGGGGGAGTTTGGCTACACCTTC. Translating it yields CASSSNQGEFGYTF.